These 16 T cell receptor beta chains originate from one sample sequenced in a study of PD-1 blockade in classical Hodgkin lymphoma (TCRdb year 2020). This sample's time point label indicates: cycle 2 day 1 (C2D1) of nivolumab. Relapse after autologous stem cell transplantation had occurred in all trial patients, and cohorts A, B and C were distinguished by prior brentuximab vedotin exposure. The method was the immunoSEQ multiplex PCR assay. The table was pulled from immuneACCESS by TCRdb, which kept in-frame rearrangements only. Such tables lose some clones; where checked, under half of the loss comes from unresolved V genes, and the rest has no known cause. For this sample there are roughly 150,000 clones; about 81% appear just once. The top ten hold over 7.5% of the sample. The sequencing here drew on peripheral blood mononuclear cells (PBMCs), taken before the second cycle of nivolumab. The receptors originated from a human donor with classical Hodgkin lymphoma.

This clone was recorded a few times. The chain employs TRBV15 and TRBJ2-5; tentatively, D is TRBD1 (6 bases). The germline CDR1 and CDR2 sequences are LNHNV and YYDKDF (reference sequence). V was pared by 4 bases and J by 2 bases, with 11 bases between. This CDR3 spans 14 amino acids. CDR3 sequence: CATSKRTDQETQYF. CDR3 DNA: TGTGCCACCAGCAAACGGACAGATCAAGAGACCCAGTACTTC.

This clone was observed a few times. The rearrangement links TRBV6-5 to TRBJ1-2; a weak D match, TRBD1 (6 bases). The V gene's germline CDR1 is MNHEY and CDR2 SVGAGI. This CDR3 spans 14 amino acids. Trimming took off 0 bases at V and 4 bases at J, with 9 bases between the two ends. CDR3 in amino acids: CASSYSGGRYGYTF. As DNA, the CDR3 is TGTGCCAGCAGTTACTCTGGGGGCCGCTATGGCTACACCTTC.

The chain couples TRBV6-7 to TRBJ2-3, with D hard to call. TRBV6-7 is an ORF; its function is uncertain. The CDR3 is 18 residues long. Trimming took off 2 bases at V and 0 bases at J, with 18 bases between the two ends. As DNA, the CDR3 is TGTGCCAGCAGTTACGGTAGACCTGGAACTTCTAGCACAGATACGCAGTATTTT. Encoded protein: CASSYGRPGTSSTDTQYF.

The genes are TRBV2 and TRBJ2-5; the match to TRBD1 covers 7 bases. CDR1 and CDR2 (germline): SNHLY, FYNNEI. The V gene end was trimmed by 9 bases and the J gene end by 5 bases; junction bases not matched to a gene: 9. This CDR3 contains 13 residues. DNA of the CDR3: TGTGCCAGTGAGACAGGGTGGAGTGAGACCCAGTACTTC. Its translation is CASETGWSETQYF.

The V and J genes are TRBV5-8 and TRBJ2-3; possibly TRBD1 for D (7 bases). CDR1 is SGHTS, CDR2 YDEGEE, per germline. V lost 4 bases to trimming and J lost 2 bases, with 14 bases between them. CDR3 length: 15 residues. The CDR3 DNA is TGTGCCAGCAGCCTACAGGGGAGGATCACAGATACGCAGTATTTT. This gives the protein CASSLQGRITDTQYF. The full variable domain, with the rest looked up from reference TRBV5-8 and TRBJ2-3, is EAGVTQSPTHLIKTRGQQATLRCSPISGHTSVYWYQQALGLGLQFLLWYDEGEERNRGNFPPRFSGRQFPNYSSELNVNALELEDSALYLCASSLQGRITDTQYFGPGTRLTVL.

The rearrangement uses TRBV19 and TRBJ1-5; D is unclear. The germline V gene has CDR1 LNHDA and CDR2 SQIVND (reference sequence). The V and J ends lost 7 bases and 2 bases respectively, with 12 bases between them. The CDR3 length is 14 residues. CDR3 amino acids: CASNIPRGNQPQHF. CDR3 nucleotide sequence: TGTGCCAGTAACATCCCCCGAGGCAATCAGCCCCAGCATTTT.

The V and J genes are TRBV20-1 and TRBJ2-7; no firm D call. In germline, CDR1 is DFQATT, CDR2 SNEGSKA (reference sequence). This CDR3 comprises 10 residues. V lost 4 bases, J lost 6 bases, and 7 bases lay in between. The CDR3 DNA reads TGCAGTGCTATTGGGCGCGAGCAGTACTTC. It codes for CSAIGREQYF.

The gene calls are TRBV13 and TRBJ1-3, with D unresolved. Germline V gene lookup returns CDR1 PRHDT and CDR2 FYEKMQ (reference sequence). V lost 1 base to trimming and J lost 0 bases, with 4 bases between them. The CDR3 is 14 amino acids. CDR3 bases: TGTGCCAGCAGCTTAGATCCCTCTGGAAACACCATATATTTT. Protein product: CASSLDPSGNTIYF.

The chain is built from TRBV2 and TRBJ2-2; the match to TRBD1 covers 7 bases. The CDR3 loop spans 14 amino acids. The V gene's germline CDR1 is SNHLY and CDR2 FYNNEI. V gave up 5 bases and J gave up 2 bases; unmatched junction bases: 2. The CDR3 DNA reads TGTGCCAGCAGTCGGACAGGCAACACCGGGGAGCTGTTTTTT. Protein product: CASSRTGNTGELFF.

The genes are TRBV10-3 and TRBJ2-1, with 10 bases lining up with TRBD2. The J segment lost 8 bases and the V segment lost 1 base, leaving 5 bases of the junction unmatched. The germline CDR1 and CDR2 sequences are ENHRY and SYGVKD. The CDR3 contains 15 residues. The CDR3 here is CAISEFSGGRDEQFF. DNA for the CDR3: TGTGCCATCAGTGAGTTTAGCGGGGGGAGGGATGAGCAGTTCTTC.

The CDR3 nucleotides are TGCGCCAGCAGCGCCGGGACAGTGCAAGGAAACACCATATATTTT. It translates to CASSAGTVQGNTIYF. The rearrangement links TRBV5-1 to TRBJ1-3; 7 nucleotides agree with TRBD1. This CDR3 is 15 amino acids long. The germline V gene encodes CDR1 SGHRS and CDR2 YFSETQ. J was trimmed by 4 bases and V by 4 bases; bases with no gene match: 8.

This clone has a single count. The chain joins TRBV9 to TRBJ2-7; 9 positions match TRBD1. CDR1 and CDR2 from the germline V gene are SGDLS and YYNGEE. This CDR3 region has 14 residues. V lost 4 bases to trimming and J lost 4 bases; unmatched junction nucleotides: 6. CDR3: CASSPGQGFYEQYF. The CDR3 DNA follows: TGTGCCAGCAGCCCCGGACAGGGGTTTTACGAGCAGTACTTC.

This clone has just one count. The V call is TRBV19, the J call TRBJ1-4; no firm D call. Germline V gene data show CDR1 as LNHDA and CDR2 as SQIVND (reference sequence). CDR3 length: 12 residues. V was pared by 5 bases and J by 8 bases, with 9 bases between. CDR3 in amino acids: CASSPRPEKLFF. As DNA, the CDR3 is TGTGCCAGTAGTCCCAGACCCGAAAAACTGTTTTTT.

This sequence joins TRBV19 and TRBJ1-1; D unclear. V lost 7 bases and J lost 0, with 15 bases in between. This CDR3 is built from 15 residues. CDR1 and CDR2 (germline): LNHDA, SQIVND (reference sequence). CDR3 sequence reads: CASKAEPSMNTEAFF. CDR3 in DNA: TGTGCCAGTAAGGCCGAGCCTAGTATGAACACTGAAGCTTTCTTT.

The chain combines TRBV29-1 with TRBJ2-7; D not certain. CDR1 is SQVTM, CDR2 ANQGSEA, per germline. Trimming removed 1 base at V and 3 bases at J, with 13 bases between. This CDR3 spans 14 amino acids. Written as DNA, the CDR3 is TGCAGCGTTGAAGTGGGTAACAGCAACTACGAGCAGTACTTC. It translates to CSVEVGNSNYEQYF.

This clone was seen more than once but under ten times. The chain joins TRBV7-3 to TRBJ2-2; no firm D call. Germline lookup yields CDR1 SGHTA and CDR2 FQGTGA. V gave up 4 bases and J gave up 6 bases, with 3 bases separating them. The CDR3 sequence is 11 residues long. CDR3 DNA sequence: TGTGCCAGCAGCTCCTCCGGGGAGCTGTTTTTT. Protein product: CASSSSGELFF.